This TCR beta chain was retrieved from a study of shared clonotypes between healthy human individuals. Germline CDR1 is LNHDA and CDR2 is SQIVND (reference sequence). V gave up 9 bases and J gave up 0 bases, with 14 bases separating them. This CDR3 contains 14 residues. At the deep level, the assay was run. Sequencing was performed with immunoSEQ multiplex PCR; in TCRdb, only in-frame clones are kept and a portion is missing. This sample has about 560,000 clones, with around 80% found just once. None of the donors, who were healthy HIV-negative adults, had recently had acute infections or vaccinations.

The source is a woman aged 35 to 49 in good health. Some clones in this sample may be carry-over from other donors' samples. The sample taken for sequencing was PBMCs. The chain has TRBV19 and TRBJ1-1; D possibly corresponds to TRBD1 (6 bases). CDR3 in DNA: TGTGCCAGCCGCAGGGGTGGGATGAACACTGAAGCTTTCTTT. As protein: CASRRGGMNTEAFF. Filled out from reference TRBV19 and TRBJ1-1, the complete variable domain reads DGGITQSPKYLFRKEGQNVTLSCEQNLNHDAMYWYRQDPGQGLRLIYYSQIVNDFQKGDIAEGYSVSREKKESFPLTVTSAQKNPTAFYLCASRRGGMNTEAFFGQGTRLTVV.